This T cell receptor (beta chain) was sequenced for a study of tumor and adjacent non-tumor tissue in lung cancer. The library came from three nested PCR rounds adapted from ARM-PCR protocols. TCRdb re-derived calls from the multiplex PCR reads in MiXCR, one entry per CDR3 protein. The top ten clones hold about 20% of a sample with over 110,000 distinct CDR3 sequences, around 61% of them seen once. General study results and limits: Significantly higher TCR diversity was found in tumor than normal lung.

Details on this clonotype: Its antigen is undetermined. An end of the junction does not agree with germline; a read error may underlie this.

The template was RNA from unsorted bulk tissue. There are 14 residues in the CDR3. Germline V gene lookup returns CDR1 SGHRS and CDR2 YFSETQ. This receptor was taken from a man between 60 and 70 years old with small cell lung cancer. The V and J genes are TRBV5-1 and TRBJ2-3; D gene ambiguous. Material for sequencing was lung tumor tissue. The CDR3 sequence is CANSPVDSTDTQYF. In DNA form, the CDR3 reads TGCGCCAACAGCCCGGTGGACAGCACAGATACGCAGTATTTT.